These 19 T cell receptor beta chains originate from one sample sequenced in a study of tumor-infiltrating lymphocytes in primary liver carcinoma. Co-extracting RNA and DNA was done with 20-30 mg of unsorted bulk tissue as input. cDNA specific to TCR beta was made from 500 ng of total RNA, with a constant-region primer employed for priming. Construction of TCR beta libraries relied on three successive nested multiplex PCR rounds employing slightly modified ARM-PCR. PCR rounds one and two used TRBV1-TRBV30 forward primers with a C-beta reverse primer for about 9 cycles each. MiXCR, run by TCRdb on the multiplex PCR reads, gives a single entry per CDR3 protein. The sample lists approximately 190,000 distinct CDR3 sequences; about 82% were seen once. Sequencing was carried out using tumor tissue from primary liver carcinoma. Receptors originate from a man aged 35 to 55 with primary liver carcinoma and hepatitis B virus infection.

As to this clonotype: Germline is not matched at one junction end, which may reflect a read error. This chain joins TRBV6-5 and TRBJ2-6, with no clear D. The germline CDR1 and CDR2 sequences are MNHEY and SVGAGI. The CDR3 totals 16 residues. The CDR3 loop is CASSYFMGSGANVLTF. CDR3 coding DNA: TGTGCCAGCAGCTACTTCATGGGCTCTGGGGCCAACGTCCTGACTTTC.

This clonotype appeared once. Germline is not matched at one junction end, which may reflect a read error. For the CDR3, the DNA is TGTACCAGCAGCAGAAGATGTACAGGGAACCCAGATACGCAGTATTTT. Translating gives CTSSRRCTGNPDTQYF. J is TRBJ2-3 and V is TRBV11-2; a weak D match, TRBD1 (6 bases). The CDR3 extends over 16 amino acids. CDR1 SGHAT and CDR2 FQNNGV come from the germline V gene.

In regard to this clonotype: The conserved closing phenylalanine or tryptophan is absent in this CDR3, likely reflecting a read error. The rearrangement joins TRBV29-1 to TRBJ1-2, with D uncertain. Germline assignment: CDR1 SQVTM and CDR2 ANQGSEA. The CDR3 spans 10 residues. CDR3 protein: CSVDHYGYTS. CDR3 DNA: TGCAGTGTTGACCACTATGGCTACACCTCC.

On this clonotype: The germline gene is not matched at one end of the junction; a read error may be the cause. The J gene is TRBJ2-3, the V gene TRBV6-5; D not certain. Germline V gives CDR1 MNHEY, CDR2 SVGAGI. CDR3 length: 13 residues. CDR3 nucleotides: TGTGCCGGAAGTATCCAGAGCACAGATAAGCAGTATTTT. Translated, it gives CAGSIQSTDKQYF.

The sample holds one count of this clonotype. A read error may be the cause here, since a much bigger clone is one base away. The CDR3: CASSLVFAGRQETKYF. In DNA, the CDR3 is TGTGCCAGCAGCTTAGTCTTCGCGGGCAGACAAGAGACCAAGTACTTC. V is TRBV11-2 and J is TRBJ2-5, with D possibly TRBD2 on 5 matching bases. The CDR3 sequence is 16 residues long. The V gene's germline CDR1 is SGHAT and CDR2 FQNNGV.

As to this clonotype: A much bigger clone sits one base away, suggesting this may be a read error. The chain recombines TRBV30 with TRBJ1-1; D is ambiguous. Germline assignment: CDR1 GTSNPN and CDR2 SVGIG (reference sequence). V was pared by 4 bases and J by 10 bases, with 10 bases between. This CDR3 comprises 10 residues. CDR3 amino acids: CAWTTDLAFF. The CDR3 nucleotides read TGTGCCTGGACTACAGATCTAGCTTTCTTT.

This chain uses TRBV6-1 with TRBJ1-5, with D unclear. Deletions cut 4 bases from V and 1 base from J, with 11 bases between. Germline CDR1 and CDR2: MNHNS and SASEGT. This CDR3 is 15 amino acids long. The CDR3 nucleotides read TGTGCCAGCAGTGCCTTTATAGTGAGCAATCAGCCCCAGCATTTT. Its protein product is CASSAFIVSNQPQHF.

In regard to this clonotype: The junction departs from the called germline gene at one end, perhaps through a read error. The V call is TRBV6-2 or TRBV6-3, the J call TRBJ2-2; 8 bases agree with TRBD2. The CDR3 spans 15 residues. CDR1 and CDR2 (germline): MNHEY, SVGEGT. The CDR3 DNA follows: TGTGCCAGCAAACGGGGGGGTGCGAACACCTGGGAGCTGTTTTTT. Protein sequence: CASKRGGANTWELFF.

On this clonotype: Since no conserved phenylalanine or tryptophan closes the CDR3, a read error is the likely cause. The DNA is left out, because the CDR3 cannot be placed on it with certainty; the CDR3 is given as TCRdb lists it. This sequence joins TRBV29-1 and TRBJ2-1; the table's D call TRBD2 went unverified against the DNA. From its first to its last residue, the CDR3 has 13 amino acids. Per germline, CDR1 SQVTM and CDR2 ANQGSEA. The CDR3 loop is CGGTSGKLYEQYY.

A word on this clonotype: Its ends do not fully match the called genes, so a read error is possible. This chain joins TRBV11-2 and TRBJ2-5, with 8 bases identical to TRBD2. This CDR3 comprises 14 residues. Germline loops: CDR1 SGHAT, CDR2 FQNNGV. As DNA, the CDR3 is TGCGCCAGTAGCTTCAGCGGGAGACAAGAGGCCCAGTACTTC. This gives the protein CASSFSGRQEAQYF.

A remark on this clonotype: Sequence at one end of the junction differs from germline and may be a read error. The chain uses TRBV5-4 and TRBJ2-7; 7 nucleotides agree with TRBD1. The CDR3 totals 15 residues. Germline V gene sequence: CDR1 SGHNT, CDR2 YYREEE (reference sequence). This CDR3 reads CTSSLTGQNLYEQYF. CDR3 bases: TGTACCAGCAGCTTGACGGGACAGAATCTCTACGAGCAGTACTTC. Full variable domain (remainder filled in from reference TRBV5-4 and TRBJ2-7): ETGVTQSPTHLIKTRGQQVTLRCSSQSGHNTVSWYQQALGQGPQFIFQYYREEENGRGNFPPRFSGLQFPNYSSELNVNALELDDSALYLCTSSLTGQNLYEQYFGPGTRLTVT.

Of note for this clonotype: A read error may be the cause here, since a much bigger clone is one base away. V is TRBV28 and J is TRBJ2-1; D could derive from TRBD1 or TRBD2 (7 bases each). The CDR3 sequence is 14 residues long. Germline CDR1 and CDR2: MDHEN and SYDVKM. V shed 7 bases and J shed 9 bases, with 19 bases lying between them. The CDR3 nucleotides read TGTGCCAGCAAGGGGGCGGGAGCGCACAGTGAGCAGTTCTTC. Its protein product is CASKGAGAHSEQFF. Full variable domain (outside the CDR3, taken from reference TRBV28 and TRBJ2-1): DVKVTQSSRYLVKRTGEKVFLECVQDMDHENMFWYRQDPGLGLRLIYFSYDVKMKEKGDIPEGYSVSREKKERFSLILESASTNQTSMYLCASKGAGAHSEQFFGPGTRLTVL.

The V and J genes are TRBV28 and TRBJ1-5; 8 nucleotides agree with TRBD1. V dropped 7 bases and J dropped 10; count of bases not matched to a gene: 12. Germline V gene sequence: CDR1 MDHEN, CDR2 SYDVKM. The CDR3 is 14 amino acids. Written as DNA, the CDR3 is TGTGCCAGCATGTCGACAGGGGCTTCCCAACCCCAGCATTTT. This gives the protein CASMSTGASQPQHF.

This clonotype has a single count. No conserved phenylalanine or tryptophan ends this CDR3, so it is likely a read error. The chain couples TRBV10-2 to TRBJ1-5; D not certain. Germline V gene sequence: CDR1 WSHSY, CDR2 SAAADI. V was pared by 1 base and J by 4 bases, with 14 bases between. CDR3 length: 16 residues. The CDR3 loop is CASSEFDWGGNQPQHL. The CDR3 DNA reads TGCGCCAGCAGTGAGTTCGACTGGGGAGGGAATCAGCCCCAGCATTTA.

The chain joins TRBV20-1 to TRBJ1-1, with D perhaps TRBD1 (6 bases). The germline V gene encodes CDR1 DFQATT and CDR2 SNEGSKA (reference sequence). V shed 3 bases and J shed 5 bases, with 10 bases lying between them. The CDR3 extends over 12 amino acids. The CDR3 sequence: CSASSQGTEAFF. CDR3 DNA sequence: TGCAGTGCTAGCTCACAGGGTACTGAAGCTTTCTTT.

Comments on this clonotype: One end of the junction is discordant with germline, which a read error may explain. The chain links TRBV5-6 to TRBJ2-7; 11 bases fit TRBD2. In germline, CDR1 is SGHDT, CDR2 YYEEEE. The CDR3 is made up of 15 amino acids. The CDR3 nucleotides are TGTGCCAGCAGCACTAGGGGACTAGCGGAATACGAGCTGTACTTC. Residues: CASSTRGLAEYELYF.

This clonotype was detected a few times. A read error may account for a junction end that differs from germline. This chain joins TRBV12-3 or TRBV12-4 and TRBJ2-5, with D possibly being TRBD1 or TRBD2 (7 bases each). The CDR3 length is 13 residues. The CDR3 DNA sequence: TGTCCCAGCAGCCGAAGCGGGACAGAGACTCAATACTTC. This sequence encodes CPSSRSGTETQYF.

The chain couples TRBV4-3 to TRBJ2-1; D not certain. The CDR3 extends over 16 amino acids. The germline CDR1 and CDR2 sequences are LGHNA and YSLEER. Written as DNA, the CDR3 is TGCGCTAGCTGCCAATTCCCTCCCCCGGCGGACAATGAGCAGTTCTTC. Protein product: CASCQFPPPADNEQFF.

Remarks on this clonotype: A much larger clone sits a single nucleotide away, making a read error possible. The chain is built from TRBV6-2 or TRBV6-3 and TRBJ2-3, with no clear D. V was trimmed by 2 bases and J by 2 bases, leaving 14 bases between them. The CDR3 sequence is 16 residues long. Germline V gene data show CDR1 as MNHEY and CDR2 as SVGEGT. The CDR3 loop reads CASSYGLVGITDTQYF. The CDR3 DNA is TGTGCCAGCAGTTACGGTCTAGTGGGAATCACAGATACGCAGTATTTT.